The TCR beta chain described here comes from a study of OX40 agonist ivuxolimab in advanced cancers. About this clone: Antigen: not known.

The germline CDR1 and CDR2 sequences are GTSNPN and SVGIG (reference sequence). This CDR3 region has 12 residues. V shed 4 bases and J shed 3 bases, with 9 bases lying between them. The data were produced by immunoSEQ multiplex PCR, yet TCRdb's version contains in-frame clones alone and is incomplete. The table has around 90,000 clones, 85% to 90% seen once. Baseline, cycle 4 day 1, and cycle 7 day 1 were the blood sampling points. Notes on the study in general: Some patients without response likewise showed low normalized clonal expansion.

The rearrangement links TRBV30 to TRBJ1-2; D unclear. This TCR derives from an adult with an advanced solid tumor such as melanoma, head and neck, liver or kidney cancer. The input for sequencing was CD4+ or CD8+ T cells sorted from blood, taken in a trial of the OX40 agonist ivuxolimab. The CDR3 region is CAWTPQDYGYTF. Here the CDR3 DNA reads TGTGCCTGGACCCCCCAGGACTATGGCTACACCTTC. Filled out from reference TRBV30 and TRBJ1-2, the complete variable domain reads SQTIHQWPATLVQPVGSPLSLECTVEGTSNPNLYWYRQAAGRGLQLLFYSVGIGQISSEVPQNLSASRPQDRQFILSSKKLLLSDSGFYLCAWTPQDYGYTFGSGTRLTVV.